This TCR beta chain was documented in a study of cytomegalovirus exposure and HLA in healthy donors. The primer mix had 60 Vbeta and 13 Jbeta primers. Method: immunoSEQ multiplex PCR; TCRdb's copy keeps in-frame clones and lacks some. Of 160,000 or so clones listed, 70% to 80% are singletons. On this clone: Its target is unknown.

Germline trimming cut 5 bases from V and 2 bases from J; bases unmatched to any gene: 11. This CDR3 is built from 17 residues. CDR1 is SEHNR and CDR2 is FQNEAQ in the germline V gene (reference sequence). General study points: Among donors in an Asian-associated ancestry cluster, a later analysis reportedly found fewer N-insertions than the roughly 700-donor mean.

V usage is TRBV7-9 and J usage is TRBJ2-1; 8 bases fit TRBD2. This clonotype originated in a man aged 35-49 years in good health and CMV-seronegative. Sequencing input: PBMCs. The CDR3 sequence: CASSHPRGEGPYNEQFF. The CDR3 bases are TGTGCCAGCAGCCATCCGCGGGGGGAGGGGCCCTACAATGAGCAGTTCTTC.